This TCR beta chain was obtained from a study of T-cell reconstitution after alpha-beta-depleted transplantation in children. Study-wide results and limits: Two months or so post-transplant, alpha-beta T cells reportedly derived from several hundred expanded graft clones. Several patients had high TCRbeta diversity at day 60; it came from surviving recipient T cells and thymic progenitors. One year after transplant, T-cell counts and diversity came mostly from newly produced T cells.

Unique molecular identifiers were incorporated into the prepared TCRbeta library. TCRdb called the PCR reads again in MiXCR, with one record for every CDR3 protein. The repertoire holds 700,000 to 950,000 distinct CDR3 sequences, with roughly 15% as singletons. This clonotype turned up a few times. What it binds is not known. The CDR3 is 13 amino acids. Trimming shortened V by 4 bases and J by 3 bases, and 9 bases separated the two germline ends. The germline V gene encodes CDR1 MNHEY and CDR2 SMNVEV (reference sequence). The gene calls are TRBV27 and TRBJ1-1, with D perhaps matching TRBD1 (5 bases). Sequencing was performed on PBMCs, mostly from graft donor cells, taken 360 days after TCRalphabeta/CD19-depleted stem cell transplant. The sequence was collected from a male patient younger than 18 who had a stem cell transplant for acute lymphoblastic leukemia, so the T cells may come from the graft donor. In DNA form, the CDR3 reads TGTGCCAGCAGTTATTCGGGGGACACTGAAGCTTTCTTT. It yields the protein CASSYSGDTEAFF.